These 23 T cell receptor beta chains were sequenced from one sample in a study of blood T cell repertoires in COVID-19. The data were produced by immunoSEQ multiplex PCR, yet TCRdb's version contains in-frame clones alone and is incomplete. Of about 50,000 clones listed, roughly four fifths were seen once; the top ten hold roughly 2.6%. The specimen was peripheral blood. The receptors derive from a woman aged 55-69 years with acute or convalescent COVID-19.

The chain joins TRBV5-1 to TRBJ2-1; 9 bases are a match to TRBD2. The germline V gene encodes CDR1 SGHRS and CDR2 YFSETQ. V lost 0 bases and J lost 4; bases outside the gene matches: 5. The CDR3 sequence is 16 residues long. The CDR3 loop reads CASSLAILAGYNEQFF. In DNA form, the CDR3 reads TGCGCCAGCAGCTTGGCCATACTAGCGGGTTACAATGAGCAGTTCTTC. The full variable domain, completed using reference TRBV5-1 and TRBJ2-1, is KAGVTQTPRYLIKTRGQQVTLSCSPISGHRSVSWYQQTPGQGLQFLFEYFSETQRNKGNFPGRFSGRQFSNSRSEMNVSTLELGDSALYLCASSLAILAGYNEQFFGPGTRLTVL.

CDR3 protein: CASSMDNSYEQYF. In DNA, the CDR3 is TGTGCCAGCAGCATGGACAACTCCTACGAGCAGTACTTC. The genes are TRBV27 and TRBJ2-7; D is possibly TRBD1 (5 bases). The V gene's germline CDR1 is MNHEY and CDR2 SMNVEV (reference sequence). The CDR3 consists of 13 residues. The V and J ends lost 6 bases and 0 bases respectively, with 9 bases between them.

V gene TRBV9 combines with J gene TRBJ1-2; D call uncertain. The CDR3 covers 15 residues. V was shortened by 0 bases and J by 4 bases, with 13 bases between the two germline ends. CDR1 is SGDLS and CDR2 is YYNGEE in the germline V gene. The CDR3 protein is CASSVGEGGLYGYTF. CDR3 coding DNA: TGTGCCAGCAGCGTAGGTGAGGGAGGCCTCTATGGCTACACCTTC.

The V gene is TRBV6-5, the J gene TRBJ2-7; TRBD2 is a possible D gene (6 bases). Trimming stripped 6 bases from V and 3 bases from J, with 15 bases between. This CDR3 is built from 14 residues. From germline, CDR1 is MNHEY and CDR2 SVGAGI. The DNA for the CDR3 is TGTGCCAGCAGACCCGCGGGGCCCCACTACGAGCAGTACTTC. Amino acids: CASRPAGPHYEQYF.

The chain couples TRBV7-2 to TRBJ1-2, with D possibly TRBD1 on 6 matching bases. There are 14 residues in the CDR3. The V and J ends lost 1 base and 2 bases respectively, with 8 bases between them. The V gene's germline CDR1 is SGHTA and CDR2 FQGNSA. The CDR3 loop is CASSLVQGNYGYTF. The CDR3 coding sequence is TGTGCCAGCAGCTTAGTGCAGGGGAACTATGGCTACACCTTC.

The chain combines TRBV30 with TRBJ2-1, with 8 bases identical to TRBD2. V lost 4 bases to trimming and J lost 4 bases; unmatched junction nucleotides: 6. The CDR3 consists of 14 residues. Germline V gene lookup returns CDR1 GTSNPN and CDR2 SVGIG (reference sequence). In DNA form, the CDR3 reads TGTGCCTGGAACCCGGGACTAGGTTACAATGAGCAGTTCTTC. Amino acid sequence: CAWNPGLGYNEQFF.

The genes are TRBV5-5 and TRBJ2-2, with D tentatively TRBD2 (6 bases). The germline V gene encodes CDR1 SGHKS and CDR2 YYEKEE (reference sequence). V lost 4 bases to trimming and J lost 4 bases, with 20 bases between them. The CDR3 consists of 17 residues. CDR3 DNA: TGTGCCAGCAGCCCAACCCCCCGAAGGCGGGGCACCGGGGAGCTGTTTTTT. Its translation is CASSPTPRRRGTGELFF. Looking up the rest from reference TRBV5-5 and TRBJ2-2 gives the full variable domain: DAGVTQSPTHLIKTRGQQVTLRCSPISGHKSVSWYQQVLGQGPQFIFQYYEKEERGRGNFPDRFSARQFPNYSSELNVNALLLGDSALYLCASSPTPRRRGTGELFFGEGSRLTVL.

Remarks on this clone: Germline and junction disagree at one end, which may indicate a read error. The V call is TRBV27, the J call TRBJ2-4; no clear D. CDR3 length: 13 amino acids. Germline V gene lookup returns CDR1 MNHEY and CDR2 SMNVEV (reference sequence). The CDR3 sequence is CASSLTTKNIQYF. DNA of the CDR3: TGTGCCAGCAGTTTAACAACCAAGAACATTCAGTACTTC.

This clone has a single count. The gene calls are TRBV5-1 and TRBJ2-3; 7 bases agree with TRBD1. The germline gives CDR1 SGHRS, CDR2 YFSETQ. The CDR3 is 16 amino acids. Trimming took 2 bases from V and 0 from J; bases not matched to a gene: 6. Here the CDR3 DNA reads TGCGCCAGCAGCTTACAAGGGGGCCATAGCACAGATACGCAGTATTTT. Residues: CASSLQGGHSTDTQYF.

J is TRBJ1-2 and V is TRBV7-8, with D unresolved. Trimming shortened V by 1 base and J by 6 bases, and 9 bases separated the two germline ends. The CDR3 is made up of 13 amino acids. Germline-derived CDR1 and CDR2 are SGHVS and FQNEAQ. CDR3 amino acids: CASSLDRPNGYTF. CDR3 DNA sequence: TGTGCCAGCAGCTTAGACAGACCAAATGGCTACACCTTC.

V usage is TRBV6-5 and J usage is TRBJ2-7; 10 bases match TRBD1. V lost 4 bases, J lost 6 bases, and 9 bases stayed unmatched. Germline CDR1 and CDR2: MNHEY and SVGAGI. This CDR3 has 15 amino acids. Written as DNA, the CDR3 is TGTGCCAGCAGTTTTCTTACCGGGACAGGGGCCGAGCAGTACTTC. As protein: CASSFLTGTGAEQYF.

Here the CDR3 DNA reads TGTGCCAGCAGCTCCCTAGGCAGCTATAACTCCTACGAGCAGTACTTC. This codes for CASSSLGSYNSYEQYF. The chain carries TRBV7-9 and TRBJ2-7; D remains ambiguous. V was trimmed by 4 bases and J by 0 bases, leaving 16 bases between them. The CDR3 has 16 amino acids. The germline CDR1 and CDR2 sequences are SEHNR and FQNEAQ (reference sequence).

The chain recombines TRBV6-2 or TRBV6-3 with TRBJ2-4; D remains ambiguous. The V gene lost 4 bases and the J gene lost 2 bases, with 9 bases spanning the gap. This CDR3 is 14 amino acids long. CDR1 is MNHEY, CDR2 SVGEGT, per germline. The CDR3 nucleotides are TGTGCCAGCAGTTTCGATAGCACCAAAAACATTCAGTACTTC. It codes for CASSFDSTKNIQYF.

Worth noting for this clone: This CDR3 is also generated by other DNA sequences in the sample. The CDR3 nucleotides read TGTGCCACCAGTGGGGGGGGGAACACTGAAGCTTTCTTT. Encoded protein: CATSGGGNTEAFF. V usage is TRBV24-1 and J usage is TRBJ1-1; D may be TRBD1 (5 bases). This CDR3 spans 13 amino acids. V gave up 5 bases and J gave up 1 base, with 7 bases separating them. Per the germline V gene, CDR1 is KGHDR and CDR2 is SFDVKD.

This chain links TRBV30 with TRBJ2-1; 9 bases are shared with TRBD2. Losses at the gene ends were 0 bases for V and 15 bases for J; bases not matched to a gene: 12. The CDR3 is 14 amino acids. Germline V gene sequence: CDR1 GTSNPN, CDR2 SVGIG (reference sequence). The CDR3 coding sequence is TGTGCCTGGAGTGTATCGATTAGCGGGAGTGGACGGTTCTTC. Protein product: CAWSVSISGSGRFF.

The rearrangement uses TRBV5-4 and TRBJ2-1; 8 nucleotides align to TRBD2. V shed 6 bases and J 6 bases; nucleotides not matched to a gene: 14. Germline CDR1 SGHNT, CDR2 YYREEE (reference sequence). The CDR3 covers 16 residues. Here the CDR3 reads CASTSGIRGGFNEQFF. The CDR3 nucleotides are TGTGCCAGCACCTCGGGGATCCGGGGGGGCTTCAATGAGCAGTTCTTC.

The chain recombines TRBV21-1 with TRBJ1-2; the listed D gene, TRBD1, was not tested against the DNA. TRBV21-1 is deemed a pseudogene. This CDR3 spans 16 amino acids. DNA for the CDR3: TGTGCCAGCAGCAGGGGACAGGGATTAGAGTTCTATGGCTACACCTTC. As protein: CASSRGQGLEFYGYTF.

The CDR3 is CASSIDPGGGELFF. CDR3 nucleotides: TGTGCCAGTAGTATAGATCCGGGTGGCGGGGAGCTGTTTTTT. This sequence joins TRBV19 and TRBJ2-2; D unresolved. CDR3 length equals 14 residues. Germline values: CDR1 LNHDA, CDR2 SQIVND (reference sequence). V was cut by 0 bases and J by 7 bases, with 9 bases left in between.

J is TRBJ2-7 and V is TRBV11-3; tentative D call: TRBD1 (6 bases). V was trimmed by 0 bases and J by 3 bases, leaving 12 bases between them. Germline CDR1 and CDR2: SGHNT and YENEEA. The CDR3 totals 15 residues. CDR3 amino acids: CASSLDGRGDYEQYF. CDR3 sequence (DNA): TGTGCCAGCAGCTTAGATGGCAGGGGTGACTACGAGCAGTACTTC.

This chain uses TRBV18 with TRBJ1-6; perhaps TRBD1 as D (5 bases). The germline gives CDR1 KGHSH, CDR2 LQKENI. Trimming stripped 4 bases from V and 4 bases from J, with 8 bases between. The CDR3 has 14 amino acids. This chain's CDR3 is CASSRDSYNSPLHF. The DNA of the CDR3 is TGTGCCAGCTCACGGGACTCTTATAATTCACCCCTCCACTTT.

This chain links TRBV7-8 with TRBJ1-1, with D perhaps TRBD1 (5 bases). CDR3 length: 16 residues. CDR1 and CDR2 (germline): SGHVS, FQNEAQ. Trimming shortened V by 0 bases and J by 3 bases, and 14 bases separated the two germline ends. DNA for the CDR3: TGTGCCAGCAGCTTAGCCCCTGGGGGGTTGCACACTGAAGCTTTCTTT. It specifies CASSLAPGGLHTEAFF.

The CDR3 DNA reads TGTGCCAGCAGTTTAAGGTGGGCGGGGCGACGAACAGATACGCAGTATTTT. Protein sequence: CASSLRWAGRRTDTQYF. The rearrangement links TRBV28 to TRBJ2-3; D is perhaps TRBD2 (6 bases). This CDR3 region has 17 residues. The V gene lost 2 bases and the J gene lost 3 bases, with 18 bases spanning the gap. Germline CDR1 is MDHEN and CDR2 is SYDVKM.

In this sample, this clone turned up a few times. CDR3 in amino acids: CASSDNRGGDTQYF. CDR3 bases: TGTGCCAGCAGTGATAACCGAGGGGGCGATACGCAGTATTTT. V gene TRBV6-4 combines with J gene TRBJ2-3; 7 nucleotides agree with TRBD1. The V and J ends lost 3 bases and 6 bases, in that order; junction bases with no gene match: 6. Germline V lookup: CDR1 MRHNA, CDR2 SNTAGT. The CDR3 spans 14 residues.